This record covers a single TCR beta chain. It lacks a known antigen. Nothing much larger sits one base from this clone, and base qualities are not available. The sample comes from a study of T cells after yellow fever vaccination (dated by TCRdb to about 2019). Study-level background: The SMART-Seq v4 Ultra Low Input RNA kit was used to prepare libraries from fractions with low cell numbers. To follow T-cell clones before and after primary and booster YFV17D yellow fever vaccination, bulk TCR alpha and beta repertoires were sequenced over time. Two healthy male donors, one aged 18 to 29 and one aged 30 to 39 years, were included in the cohort. Blood was drawn at multiple timepoints before and after primary and secondary immunization, with bulk PBMC replicates and cell subsets isolated.

TCRdb records Illumina NovaSeq 6000 as the sequencer. Synthesis of TCR cDNA relied on 5'RACE template switching, a step that introduced a universal primer site along with unique molecular identifiers. cDNA synthesis was primed from both the TCR alpha and TCR beta constant segments. Library amplification involved two PCR steps, and the second step added sample barcodes and sequencing adapters. Sequencing of the libraries was done on either Illumina HiSeq 2500 (2x100 bp) or NovaSeq (2x150 bp). The original methods were these. Demultiplexing of reads and collapsing into UMI consensus sequences were performed with MIGEC, and V(D)J alignment was carried out with MiXCR. Vaccine-responding clonotypes were identified with edgeR using replicate PBMC samples, with FDR below 0.01 and a log2 fold change above 5 up to day 15 being required. Each bulk clonotype was labeled CD4 or CD8 based on which sequenced repertoire, CD4 or CD8, contained the clonotype at higher abundance. TCRdb took the public reads, trimmed them with fastp at Q25, ran MiXCR for clone calling and kept in-frame beta chains. Rows with a matching CDR3 protein are joined into one entry that keeps the most common DNA and genes. The V and J calls come from TCRdb's annotation, not from the publication. The sample profile shows hundreds of thousands of distinct CDR3 sequences; approximately 4% of them were found once. The top ten clones comprise around 24% of the sample.

CDR1 and CDR2 (DFQATT, SNEGSKA) derive from the germline V gene (reference sequence). CDR3 length: 14 amino acids, cysteine to phenylalanine. Only CDR3 DNA remains: 42 bases, in frame from the first base. The V and J ends are trimmed by 5 bases and 6 bases, leaving 18 bases between them. Broad study findings and their caveats: The secondary T-cell response was found to be weaker but faster than the primary response, with a peak reached on day 5 rather than on day 15. A small fraction of clonotypes showed up in both the CD4 and CD8 compartments, probably as a result of convergent recombination. Because only two donors were included in the study, the extent to which the findings can be generalized is limited. After the booster, most of the clones that had expanded following primary vaccination were detected again (about 95% of CD4 and 88% of CD8), which suggests that memory was broadly maintained. Computational filtering was needed because FACS-sorted repertoires could contain abundant contaminating clonotypes from the bulk population.

The sample's treatment or condition label is to be understood as: live attenuated yellow fever vaccine strain. At each blood-draw timepoint, two biological replicates of bulk PBMCs were obtained. A standard Ficoll-Paque protocol was used to isolate PBMCs from peripheral blood. TriZol was used to extract RNA from bulk PBMCs, CD4 and CD8 fractions, and dextramer-positive and dextramer-negative fractions. Sequenced material: PBMCs, taken 5 days after the yellow fever booster vaccination. The receptor chain draws on TRBV20-1 and TRBJ2-3, with the D call tentatively TRBD1 or TRBD2, each fitting 5 bases. This sequence was found in a man aged 18 to 30 who received the YFV17D yellow fever vaccine. The CDR3: CSAGTGRTYDTQYF. DNA sequence: TGCAGTGCTGGGACGGGACGGACTTATGATACGCAGTATTTT.